Following are 18 T cell receptor beta chains from one sample sequenced in a study of T cells in Graves' hyperthyroidism and ophthalmopathy. The investigators amplified TCR beta CDR3 regions from RNA transcripts. An initial round of RT-PCR targeting the TCR CDR3 relied on the HTBI primer set. TCRdb redid the calling of the multiplex PCR reads with MiXCR, one entry per CDR3 protein. The table includes 500,000 to 800,000 distinct CDR3 sequences, approximately 15% detected once. Sequenced: blood. The receptors derive from a woman between 50 and 59 years old with Graves' ophthalmopathy.

This clonotype was counted once. J is TRBJ2-7 and V is TRBV5-5; D gene unclear. Looked up from germline, CDR1 is SGHKS and CDR2 is YYEKEE (reference sequence). CDR3 length equals 13 residues. V lost 0 bases and J 5 bases, leaving 9 bases between the germline ends. The CDR3 DNA reads TGTGCCAGCAGCTTGGTGAAGAATCACGAGCAGTACTTC. Protein product: CASSLVKNHEQYF.

This clonotype has a count of ten or more. The rearrangement links TRBV24-1 to TRBJ1-5, with D possibly TRBD1 on 5 matching bases. Germline CDR1 KGHDR, CDR2 SFDVKD. Trimming pared 4 bases from V and 6 bases from J, leaving 12 bases between. The CDR3 covers 14 residues. CDR3 in DNA: TGTGCCACCAGTGAGGGGACCTCGATTCAGCCCCAGCATTTT. It is translated as CATSEGTSIQPQHF.

Many counts were recorded for this clonotype. The chain's CDR3 is CASSNSNQPQHF. The CDR3, as DNA: TGTGCCAGCAGCAATAGCAATCAGCCCCAGCATTTT. This rearrangement joins TRBV28 to TRBJ1-5, with D unresolved. Trimming shortened V by 6 bases and J by 0 bases, and 3 bases separated the two germline ends. The CDR3 is 12 residues long. Germline V CDR1 and CDR2: MDHEN, SYDVKM.

In its sample, this clonotype was seen many times. The genes are TRBV30 and TRBJ2-1, with D maybe TRBD1 (6 bases). V was shortened by 0 bases and J by 4 bases, with 13 bases between the two germline ends. CDR1 GTSNPN and CDR2 SVGIG come from the germline V gene (reference sequence). There are 15 residues in the CDR3. CDR3 residues: CAWSVGQGLYNEQFF. CDR3 DNA sequence: TGTGCCTGGAGTGTGGGGCAGGGGTTATACAATGAGCAGTTCTTC.

This clonotype has a count of ten or more. The genes are TRBV3-1 and TRBJ2-3, with D possibly being TRBD1 (6 bases). CDR1 is LGHDT, CDR2 YNNKEL, per germline (reference sequence). This CDR3 has 16 amino acids. Trimming pared 2 bases from V and 4 bases from J, leaving 16 bases between. In DNA, the CDR3 is TGTGCCAGCAGCCAAAACGCAGGGGCGATCCCAGATACGCAGTATTTT. It translates to CASSQNAGAIPDTQYF.

Ten or more counts support this clonotype. The chain carries TRBV7-2 and TRBJ2-5; 8 nucleotides align to TRBD2. The V gene end was trimmed by 4 bases and the J gene end by 1 base; junction bases not matched to a gene: 8. This CDR3 is built from 16 residues. The germline V gene encodes CDR1 SGHTA and CDR2 FQGNSA. CDR3 loop: CASSSVSSGFQETQYF. The CDR3 nucleotides are TGTGCCAGCAGCTCCGTGTCTAGCGGGTTCCAAGAGACCCAGTACTTC. Full variable domain (missing parts from reference TRBV7-2 and TRBJ2-5): GAGVSQSPSNKVTEKGKDVELRCDPISGHTALYWYRQSLGQGLEFLIYFQGNSAPDKSGLPSDRFSAERTGGSVSTLTIQRTQQEDSAVYLCASSSVSSGFQETQYFGPGTRLLVL.

This clonotype was counted ten times or more. The chain joins TRBV20-1 to TRBJ2-1; D is perhaps TRBD2 (5 bases). The CDR3 runs 14 residues. Trimming took 6 bases from V and 9 from J, leaving 21 bases between them. Germline CDR1 and CDR2: DFQATT and SNEGSKA (reference sequence). DNA of the CDR3: TGCAGTGCCCGAGCCCGGGATCGGGTGGTTGAGCAGTTCTTC. Translating it yields CSARARDRVVEQFF.

The chain uses TRBV12-3 or TRBV12-4 and TRBJ1-1; 12 positions match TRBD1. Trimming at V came to 6 bases and at J to 4 bases, leaving 9 bases not matched to a gene. The CDR3 has 16 amino acids. The CDR3 DNA is TGTGCCAGCAGCTTGGGACAGGGGGCTCGCGGCACTGAAGCTTTCTTT. Translation: CASSLGQGARGTEAFF.

This clonotype was detected many times. J is TRBJ2-2 and V is TRBV20-1; possibly TRBD2 for D (5 bases). CDR3 size: 14 residues. The germline CDR1 and CDR2 sequences are DFQATT and SNEGSKA (reference sequence). Deletions cut 3 bases from V and 2 bases from J, with 10 bases between. The CDR3 sequence is CSASEGSNTGELFF. The CDR3 DNA reads as TGCAGTGCTAGTGAGGGATCTAACACCGGGGAGCTGTTTTTT.

In its sample, this clonotype was seen many times. The chain has TRBV2 and TRBJ1-4; tentative D call: TRBD1 (6 bases). The germline V gene encodes CDR1 SNHLY and CDR2 FYNNEI. Trimming shortened V by 4 bases and J by 3 bases, and 9 bases separated the two germline ends. The CDR3 extends over 14 amino acids. CDR3 coding DNA: TGTGCCAGCAGTGGGAACAGGGCTAATGAAAAACTGTTTTTT. Encoded protein: CASSGNRANEKLFF.

V usage is TRBV20-1 and J usage is TRBJ2-5; 7 bases map to TRBD1. J lost 1 base, V lost 2 bases, and 13 bases had no gene match. The length of the CDR3 is 17 residues. In germline, CDR1 is DFQATT, CDR2 SNEGSKA (reference sequence). CDR3: CSARPHSGGYFQETQYF. The CDR3 DNA reads as TGCAGTGCTAGACCTCATTCAGGGGGATACTTCCAAGAGACCCAGTACTTC.

This chain links TRBV18 with TRBJ2-7; 11 bases are a match to TRBD2. There are 16 residues in the CDR3. V lost 3 bases to trimming and J lost 3 bases; unmatched junction nucleotides: 7. Per germline, CDR1 KGHSH and CDR2 LQKENI. The CDR3 nucleotides are TGTGCCAGCTCACCGTTTAGCGGGAGGGCCGGCTACGAGCAGTACTTC. As protein: CASSPFSGRAGYEQYF.

This clonotype was picked up many times. This sequence joins TRBV11-3 and TRBJ2-3, with 12 bases aligning to TRBD2. The trim removed 4 bases at V and 3 bases at J, leaving 5 bases unmatched. Looked up from germline, CDR1 is SGHNT and CDR2 is YENEEA. CDR3 length equals 16 residues. The CDR3 region is CASSSRLAGATDTQYF. The CDR3 nucleotides are TGTGCCAGCAGCTCAAGACTAGCGGGAGCGACAGATACGCAGTATTTT.

This clonotype was counted many times. This chain links TRBV5-1 with TRBJ2-7; D remains ambiguous. The germline V gene encodes CDR1 SGHRS and CDR2 YFSETQ. V lost 0 bases to trimming and J lost 2 bases, with 12 bases between them. The CDR3 consists of 15 residues. The CDR3 nucleotides are TGCGCCAGCAGCTTGGCCTTCGGCAGGCCCTACGAGCAGTACTTC. Encoded protein: CASSLAFGRPYEQYF.

The table lists this clonotype with many counts. The J gene is TRBJ1-1, the V gene TRBV7-9; weak D call: TRBD1 (5 bases). Germline assignment: CDR1 SEHNR and CDR2 FQNEAQ (reference sequence). Trimming stripped 5 bases from V and 0 bases from J, with 13 bases between. The CDR3 runs 15 residues. CDR3 bases: TGTGCCAGCAGCGACCCTGGGGGGGTGAACACTGAAGCTTTCTTT. This gives the protein CASSDPGGVNTEAFF. Complete variable domain (other parts from reference TRBV7-9 and TRBJ1-1): DTGVSQNPRHKITKRGQNVTFRCDPISEHNRLYWYRQTLGQGPEFLTYFQNEAQLEKSRLLSDRFSAERPKGSFSTLEIQRTEQGDSAMYLCASSDPGGVNTEAFFGQGTRLTVV.

This clonotype was seen more than once but under ten times. No conserved phenylalanine or tryptophan ends this CDR3, so it is likely a read error. The CDR3 DNA reads as TGTGCCAGCAGCTTATCGGGACAGGGGGCGACCGCCTACAATGAGCAGTTCTCC. Its protein is CASSLSGQGATAYNEQFS. V usage is TRBV7-2 and J usage is TRBJ2-1; TRBD1 aligns across 12 bases. Trimming took 2 bases from V and 2 from J; bases not matched to a gene: 7. The CDR3 runs 18 residues. Germline V CDR1 and CDR2: SGHTA, FQGNSA.

J is TRBJ1-5 and V is TRBV6-5, with TRBD1 identical over 9 bases. The CDR3 length is 19 residues. Per the germline V gene, CDR1 is MNHEY and CDR2 is SVGAGI. J lost 0 bases, V lost 2 bases, and 11 bases had no gene match. The CDR3 is CASSYKGTGMTYSNQPQHF. CDR3 in DNA: TGTGCCAGCAGTTACAAGGGGACAGGGATGACTTATAGCAATCAGCCCCAGCATTTT.

As to this clonotype: This may stem from a read error, because a much larger clone lies one nucleotide away. V gene TRBV28 combines with J gene TRBJ2-5; D might be TRBD1 or TRBD2, each matching 5 bases. CDR3 length equals 14 residues. Germline loops: CDR1 MDHEN, CDR2 SYDVKM. V was pared by 3 bases and J by 3 bases, with 11 bases between. CDR3 nucleotides: TGTGCCAGCAGTTTCGAGTTGGGGGAAGAGACCCAGTACTTC. Translating it yields CASSFELGEETQYF.